The 20 T cell receptor beta chains in this list originate from one sample, sequenced in a study of identical twins. TCRdb ran MiXCR on the 5' RACE reads and lists one entry per CDR3 protein. The table shows approximately 500,000 distinct CDR3 sequences, with about 24% occurring only once. These sequences were also reported in another study, on T cells expressing NK-cell markers.

Sequencing input: CD4+ T cells sorted from blood. Every receptor here comes from a woman aged 18-29 years in good health.

The chain uses TRBV7-6 and TRBJ2-3; 11 positions match TRBD2. This CDR3 spans 17 amino acids. Trimming removed 2 bases from V and 3 bases from J; junction bases left unmatched: 7. CDR1 and CDR2 (germline): SGHVS, FNYEAQ. CDR3 amino acids: CASSLTLAGGFTDTQYF. CDR3 in DNA: TGTGCCAGCAGCTTAACGCTAGCGGGGGGTTTTACAGATACGCAGTATTTT.

The chain recombines TRBV6-2 or TRBV6-3 with TRBJ2-7; maybe TRBD2 (5 bases). The V gene lost 7 bases and the J gene lost 5 bases, with 15 bases spanning the gap. Germline V gene lookup returns CDR1 MNHEY and CDR2 SVGEGT. The CDR3 length is 13 residues. CDR3 amino acids: CASTPGNVNEQYF. The CDR3, as DNA: TGTGCCAGCACGCCGGGGAACGTAAACGAGCAGTACTTC.

This clonotype has just a few counts. The rearrangement uses TRBV11-2 and TRBJ2-7; 12 bases match TRBD2. CDR1 and CDR2 (germline): SGHAT, FQNNGV. V dropped 3 bases and J dropped 3; count of bases not matched to a gene: 12. This CDR3 spans 18 amino acids. DNA of the CDR3: TGTGCCAGCAGCTTCCGGACTAGCGGGGTCCTGGGGGACTACGAGCAGTACTTC. This codes for CASSFRTSGVLGDYEQYF.

This clonotype was picked up a small number of times. V and J are TRBV25-1 and TRBJ1-3; possibly TRBD1 for D (5 bases). V was clipped by 3 bases and J by 0 bases, with 15 bases between them. Germline V gene sequence: CDR1 MGHDK, CDR2 SYGVNS. The CDR3 consists of 17 residues. CDR3 sequence: CASSDGPWDSSGNTIYF. The CDR3 DNA is TGTGCCAGCAGTGATGGGCCGTGGGACTCCTCTGGAAACACCATATATTTT.

This chain joins TRBV19 and TRBJ2-1, with 16 positions matching TRBD2. Germline V gives CDR1 LNHDA, CDR2 SQIVND (reference sequence). CDR3 size: 17 residues. The trim removed 3 bases at V and 9 bases at J, leaving 8 bases unmatched. CDR3 residues: CASSMAGTSGRAGEQFF. The CDR3 DNA reads as TGTGCCAGTAGTATGGCCGGGACTAGCGGGAGGGCCGGTGAGCAGTTCTTC.

This clonotype showed up just a few times. V usage is TRBV20-1 and J usage is TRBJ2-2; TRBD2 matches 11 bases. The germline gives CDR1 DFQATT, CDR2 SNEGSKA (reference sequence). The CDR3 is 14 amino acids. J lost 4 bases, V lost 5 bases, and 3 bases had no gene match. In DNA, the CDR3 is TGCAGTGCTTCCGGGACTAGCGGCACCGGGGAGCTGTTTTTT. It translates to CSASGTSGTGELFF.

V gene TRBV3-1 combines with J gene TRBJ2-1; TRBD2 matches 7 bases. Germline values: CDR1 LGHDT, CDR2 YNNKEL (reference sequence). This CDR3 is 15 amino acids long. J was trimmed by 1 base and V by 5 bases; bases with no gene match: 5. The chain's CDR3 is CASSYGLVSYNEQFF. CDR3 sequence (DNA): TGTGCCAGCAGCTACGGACTAGTTTCCTACAATGAGCAGTTCTTC.

This clonotype was counted at least ten times. Written as DNA, the CDR3 is TGTGCCAGCAGCCAAAACGGGGAGCTGTTTTTT. Protein sequence: CASSQNGELFF. The genes are TRBV4-2 and TRBJ2-2; D remains unclear. The CDR3 runs 11 residues. Germline V gene lookup returns CDR1 LGHNA and CDR2 YNFKEQ. V was pared by 2 bases and J by 7 bases, with 2 bases between.

The gene calls are TRBV20-1 and TRBJ1-5, with D unresolved. Germline CDR1 DFQATT, CDR2 SNEGSKA (reference sequence). Trimming took off 5 bases at V and 2 bases at J, with 13 bases between the two ends. The CDR3 length is 14 residues. CDR3 sequence reads: CSADPAGGNQPQHF. In DNA, the CDR3 is TGCAGTGCTGATCCCGCCGGGGGCAATCAGCCCCAGCATTTT.

This clonotype was detected a few times. The chain has TRBV9 and TRBJ1-4; 8 nucleotides line up with TRBD1. CDR3 length equals 14 residues. Germline assignment: CDR1 SGDLS and CDR2 YYNGEE. Trimming removed 0 bases from V and 13 bases from J; junction bases left unmatched: 8. Here the CDR3 DNA reads TGTGCCAGCAGCGTAGGGGGACAGGAGAATAGACTGTTTTTT. Translated, it gives CASSVGGQENRLFF.

V is TRBV20-1 and J is TRBJ2-1; 9 bases line up with TRBD2. The CDR3 loop spans 14 amino acids. Looked up from germline, CDR1 is DFQATT and CDR2 is SNEGSKA (reference sequence). The junction had 9 bases not matched to a gene; V was cut back by 3 bases and J by 9 bases. CDR3 coding DNA: TGCAGTGCTAGGTCCCTAGCGGGGTCGGGTGAGCAGTTCTTC. Translation: CSARSLAGSGEQFF.

This clonotype occurred a few times. CDR3 coding DNA: TGTGCCACCAGTGATTCGAGGGGGGCCTACAATGAGCAGTTCTTC. It translates to CATSDSRGAYNEQFF. The chain has TRBV24-1 and TRBJ2-1, with D tentatively TRBD1 or TRBD2 (6 bases each). Trimming took off 2 bases at V and 2 bases at J, with 9 bases between the two ends. CDR3 length equals 15 residues. The V gene's germline CDR1 is KGHDR and CDR2 SFDVKD.

A few counts support this clonotype. The J gene is TRBJ2-7, the V gene TRBV12-3 or TRBV12-4; D is uncertain. V was clipped by 7 bases and J by 5 bases, with 9 bases between them. The CDR3 totals 11 residues. The CDR3 loop reads CASTIIDEQYF. CDR3 DNA sequence: TGTGCCAGCACCATAATCGACGAGCAGTACTTC.

This clonotype was recorded a few times. This chain links TRBV6-2 or TRBV6-3 with TRBJ2-6, with 10 nucleotides matching TRBD1. Per the germline V gene, CDR1 is MNHEY and CDR2 is SVGEGT. CDR3 length: 16 residues. The V segment lost 8 bases and the J segment 4 bases; nucleotides outside the gene matches: 8. CDR3 loop: CASRGQGGSGANVLTF. The CDR3 DNA sequence: TGTGCCAGCCGAGGACAGGGGGGTTCAGGGGCCAACGTCCTGACTTTC.

V and J are TRBV5-1 and TRBJ1-2; D unresolved. The CDR3 length is 14 residues. The germline V and J ends were trimmed by 5 bases and 0 bases, with 11 bases remaining between them. Germline CDR1 SGHRS, CDR2 YFSETQ. CDR3 protein: CASRTAYSNYGYTF. The CDR3 coding sequence is TGCGCCAGCAGAACAGCGTACTCTAACTATGGCTACACCTTC.

This clonotype showed up just a few times. V gene TRBV4-3 combines with J gene TRBJ1-1, with D unclear. The CDR3 sequence is 13 residues long. Looked up from germline, CDR1 is LGHNA and CDR2 is YSLEER. With 0 bases removed from V and 5 bases from J, the gap between germline ends came to 7 bases. The CDR3 sequence is CASSQERWTEAFF. The CDR3 coding sequence is TGCGCCAGCAGCCAAGAGAGATGGACTGAAGCTTTCTTT.

The chain recombines TRBV20-1 with TRBJ1-2; no definite D call. Germline lookup yields CDR1 DFQATT and CDR2 SNEGSKA (reference sequence). Trimming stripped 0 bases from V and 7 bases from J, with 12 bases between. This CDR3 is 13 amino acids long. The DNA of the CDR3 is TGCAGTGCTAGAGACGGACTTACTTTTGGCTACACCTTC. This gives the protein CSARDGLTFGYTF.

This clonotype came up a few times. The rearrangement uses TRBV7-2 and TRBJ2-5, with D possibly being TRBD1 (5 bases). Looked up from germline, CDR1 is SGHTA and CDR2 is FQGNSA. The CDR3 runs to 14 residues. Trimming took 3 bases from V and 0 from J, leaving 8 bases between them. This chain's CDR3 is CASSFQGDQETQYF. Written as DNA, the CDR3 is TGTGCCAGCAGCTTTCAAGGGGACCAAGAGACCCAGTACTTC.

This clonotype was found a few times. V gene TRBV20-1 combines with J gene TRBJ2-7; D not resolved. Per germline, CDR1 DFQATT and CDR2 SNEGSKA (reference sequence). This CDR3 comprises 12 residues. Trimming cost V 3 bases and J 2 bases, with 8 bases left between them. CDR3 residues: CSARQQTYEQYF. CDR3 nucleotides: TGCAGTGCTAGGCAGCAAACCTACGAGCAGTACTTC.

This clonotype was seen only a few times. This sequence joins TRBV12-3 or TRBV12-4 and TRBJ2-7, with TRBD1 matching over 11 bases. With V trimmed by 9 bases and J by 2 bases, 3 bases remained unmatched. This CDR3 is built from 13 residues. Written as DNA, the CDR3 is TGTGCCAGGGGACAGGGGGTTCCCTACGAGCAGTACTTC. Its translation is CARGQGVPYEQYF.